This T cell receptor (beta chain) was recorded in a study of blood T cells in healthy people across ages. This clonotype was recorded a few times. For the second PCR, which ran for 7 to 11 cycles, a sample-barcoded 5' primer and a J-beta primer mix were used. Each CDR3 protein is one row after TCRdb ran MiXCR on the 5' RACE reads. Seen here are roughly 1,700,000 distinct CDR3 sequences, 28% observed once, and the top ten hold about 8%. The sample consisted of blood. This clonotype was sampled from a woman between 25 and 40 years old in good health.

The CDR3 protein is CASSYSSGGGTDTQYF. The CDR3 DNA reads TGTGCCAGCAGTTACTCAAGCGGGGGAGGCACAGATACGCAGTATTTT. This chain links TRBV6-5 with TRBJ2-3, with 8 bases lining up with TRBD2. The CDR3 is 16 amino acids. The germline gives CDR1 MNHEY, CDR2 SVGAGI. The V gene end was trimmed by 0 bases and the J gene end by 1 base; junction bases not matched to a gene: 3.